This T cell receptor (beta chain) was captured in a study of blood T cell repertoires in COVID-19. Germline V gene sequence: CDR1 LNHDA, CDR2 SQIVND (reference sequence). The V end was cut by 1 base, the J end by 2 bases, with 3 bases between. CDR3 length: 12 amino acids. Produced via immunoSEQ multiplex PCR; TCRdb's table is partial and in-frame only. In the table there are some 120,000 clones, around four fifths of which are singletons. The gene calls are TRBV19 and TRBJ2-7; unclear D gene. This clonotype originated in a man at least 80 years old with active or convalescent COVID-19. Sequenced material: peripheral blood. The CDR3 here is CASSIGPYEQYF. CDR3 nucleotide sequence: TGTGCCAGTAGTATAGGGCCCTACGAGCAGTACTTC.